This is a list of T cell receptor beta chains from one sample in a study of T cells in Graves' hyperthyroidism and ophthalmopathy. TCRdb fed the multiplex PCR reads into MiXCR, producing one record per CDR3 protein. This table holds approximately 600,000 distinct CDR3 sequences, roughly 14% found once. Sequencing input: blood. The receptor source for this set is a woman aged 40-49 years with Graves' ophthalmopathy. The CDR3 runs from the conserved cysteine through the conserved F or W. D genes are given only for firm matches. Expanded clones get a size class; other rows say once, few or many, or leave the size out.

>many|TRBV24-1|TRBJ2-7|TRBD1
CATSDPGTGGFEQYF
TGTGCCACCAGTGATCCCGGGACAGGGGGCTTCGAGCAGTACTTC
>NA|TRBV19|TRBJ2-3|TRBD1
CASTDRGRATDTQYF
TGTGCCAGTACCGACAGGGGGCGAGCCACAGATACGCAGTATTTT
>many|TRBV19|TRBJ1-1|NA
CASSIAANTEAFF
TGTGCCAGTAGTATAGCGGCGAACACTGAAGCTTTCTTT
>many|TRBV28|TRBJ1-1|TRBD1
CASRLVGQPQAFF
TGTGCCAGCAGGCTGGTGGGACAGCCCCAAGCTTTCTTT
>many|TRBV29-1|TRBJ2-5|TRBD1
CSVGGGRQGAWTQYF
TGCAGCGTTGGAGGAGGGAGACAGGGGGCATGGACCCAGTACTTC
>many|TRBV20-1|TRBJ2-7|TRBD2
CSALLAGGPYEQYF
TGCAGTGCTTTACTAGCGGGAGGGCCTTACGAGCAGTACTTC
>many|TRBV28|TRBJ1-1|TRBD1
CASSPADRGNTEAFF
TGTGCCAGCAGTCCCGCGGACAGGGGAAACACTGAAGCTTTCTTT
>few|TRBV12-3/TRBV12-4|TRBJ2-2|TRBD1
CASSLVPGQGYDGELFF
TGTGCCAGCAGTTTAGTACCGGGACAGGGGTACGACGGGGAGCTGTTTTTT
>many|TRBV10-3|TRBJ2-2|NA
CAIRTGDANTGELFF
TGTGCCATCAGGACAGGAGACGCGAACACCGGGGAGCTGTTTTTT
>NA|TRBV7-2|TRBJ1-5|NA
CASSPGSSEPQHF
TGTGCCAGCAGTCCCGGCAGCTCGGAGCCCCAGCATTTT
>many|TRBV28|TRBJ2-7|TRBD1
CASRPNRDSSAYEQYF
TGTGCCAGCAGGCCAAATAGGGACAGTTCAGCCTACGAGCAGTACTTC
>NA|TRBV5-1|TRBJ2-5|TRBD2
CASSFGSGKRETQYF
TGCGCCAGCAGCTTTGGTAGCGGGAAGAGGGAGACCCAGTACTTC
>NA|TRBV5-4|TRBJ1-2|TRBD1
CASSLVTGDNYGYTF
TGTGCCAGCAGCTTGGTGACAGGGGATAACTATGGTTACACCTTC
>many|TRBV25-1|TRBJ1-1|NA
CASSKGVGTEAFF
TGTGCCAGCAGCAAGGGGGTAGGCACTGAAGCTTTCTTT
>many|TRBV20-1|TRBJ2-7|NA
CSAPGTGRYEQYF
TGCAGTGCTCCCGGGACGGGGCGATACGAGCAGTACTTC
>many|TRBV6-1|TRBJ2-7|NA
CASSEVVGGTSYEQYF
TGTGCCAGCAGTGAAGTGGTTGGCGGAACCTCCTACGAGCAGTACTTC
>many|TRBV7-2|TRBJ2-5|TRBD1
CASSSTGTVYQETQYF
TGTGCCAGCAGCTCTACCGGGACAGTGTACCAAGAGACCCAGTACTTC
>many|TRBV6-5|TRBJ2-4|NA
CASSSRIPPTNIQYF
TGTGCCAGCAGTTCCCGGATTCCCCCCACAAACATTCAGTACTTC
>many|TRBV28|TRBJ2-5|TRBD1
CASSPTGGQTQYF
TGTGCCAGCAGTCCCACAGGGGGCCAGACCCAGTACTTC
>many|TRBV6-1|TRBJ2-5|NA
CASSEGNWGETQYF
TGTGCCAGCAGTGAAGGTAACTGGGGAGAGACCCAGTACTTC
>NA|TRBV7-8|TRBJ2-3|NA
CASSLNYGLPSTDTQYF
TGTGCCAGCAGCTTAAATTACGGATTACCTAGCACAGATACGCAGTATTTT
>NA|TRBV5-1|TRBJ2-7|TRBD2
CASSYQPGLAGYEQYF
TGCGCCAGCAGCTACCAACCGGGACTAGCGGGATACGAGCAGTACTTC
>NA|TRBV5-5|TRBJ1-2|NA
CASSLAALRANYGYTF
TGTGCCAGCAGCTTGGCGGCGCTGAGAGCTAACTATGGCTACACCTTC
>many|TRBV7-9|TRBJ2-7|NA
CASIKAGQSFDEQYF
TGTGCCAGCATCAAGGCGGGCCAGAGTTTCGACGAGCAGTACTTC
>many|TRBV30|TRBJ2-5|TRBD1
CAWDRAETQYF
TGTGCCTGGGACAGGGCAGAGACCCAGTACTTC
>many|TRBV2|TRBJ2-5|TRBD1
CASREDRAGAQYF
TGTGCCAGCAGGGAGGACAGGGCAGGGGCCCAGTACTTC
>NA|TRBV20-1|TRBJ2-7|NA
CSASRRETATYEQYF
TGCAGTGCTTCCCGAAGGGAGACCGCGACCTACGAGCAGTACTTC
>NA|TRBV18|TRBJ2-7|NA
CASSPSQGPSYEQYF
TGTGCCAGCTCACCTTCACAAGGGCCCTCCTACGAGCAGTACTTC
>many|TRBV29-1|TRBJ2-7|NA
CSVAITPSTGPTYEQYF
TGCAGCGTTGCCATAACCCCTTCGACAGGACCTACCTACGAGCAGTACTTC
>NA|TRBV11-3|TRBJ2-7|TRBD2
CASSSQREQEEQYF
TGTGCCAGCAGCTCCCAGCGGGAGCAGGAAGAGCAGTACTTC
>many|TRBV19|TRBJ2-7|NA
CATRAPLSYEQYF
TGTGCCACCCGGGCCCCACTTAGTTACGAGCAGTACTTC
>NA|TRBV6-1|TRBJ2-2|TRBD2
CAPGGANTGELFF
TGTGCCCCGGGGGGAGCCAACACCGGGGAGCTGTTTTTT
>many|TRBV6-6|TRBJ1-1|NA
CASSYGLGNTMNTEAFF
TGTGCCAGCAGTTACGGTCTAGGGAATACGATGAACACTGAAGCTTTCTTT
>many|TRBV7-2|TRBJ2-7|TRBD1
CASSPDRDNEQYF
TGTGCCAGCAGCCCGGACAGGGATAACGAGCAGTACTTC
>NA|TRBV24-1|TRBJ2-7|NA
CATSDSLGDYEQYF
TGTGCCACCAGTGATTCCCTTGGGGACTACGAGCAGTACTTC
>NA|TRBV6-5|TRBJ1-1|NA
CASSLPGRSVTEAFF
TGTGCCAGCAGTCTACCGGGCAGGTCAGTCACTGAAGCTTTCTTT
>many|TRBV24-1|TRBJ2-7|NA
CATSDLQHEQYF
TGTGCCACCAGTGATTTGCAGCACGAGCAGTACTTC
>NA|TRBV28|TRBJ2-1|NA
CASSLDSSLNEQFF
TGTGCCAGCAGTCTGGACAGCAGCCTCAATGAGCAGTTCTTC
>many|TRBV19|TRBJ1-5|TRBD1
CASTEGRTGDNQPQHF
TGTGCCAGTACCGAAGGGAGGACAGGGGACAATCAGCCCCAGCATTTT
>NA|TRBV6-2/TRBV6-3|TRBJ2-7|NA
CGSSYNTGTPYEQYF
TGTGGCAGCAGTTATAACACCGGGACCCCCTACGAGCAGTACTTC
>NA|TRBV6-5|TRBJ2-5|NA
CASSYDFGGQETQYF
TGTGCCAGCAGTTATGACTTCGGGGGCCAAGAGACCCAGTACTTC